The 22 T cell receptor beta chains below come from one sample, sequenced in a study of blood T cells in healthy people across ages. PCR was performed a second time for about 7 to 11 cycles using a sample-barcoded 5' primer and a J-beta primer mix. Each CDR3 protein is one row after TCRdb ran MiXCR on the 5' RACE reads. In the table there are about 1.4 million distinct CDR3 sequences, almost 60% of which are singletons. The sample was blood. These TCRs come from a man between 18 and 29 years old in good health.

This clonotype was seen only once. This chain links TRBV29-1 with TRBJ2-2, with TRBD1 identical over 8 bases. V was clipped by 6 bases and J by 8 bases; unmatched bases: 14. The CDR3 is 15 amino acids. Germline V lookup: CDR1 SQVTM, CDR2 ANQGSEA. The CDR3 region is CSVVKFRQGLGELFF. CDR3 nucleotide sequence: TGCAGCGTAGTTAAATTTCGACAGGGGCTGGGGGAGCTGTTTTTT.

The rearrangement joins TRBV7-8 to TRBJ1-4, with 10 positions matching TRBD1. This CDR3 has 15 residues. Germline V gene data show CDR1 as SGHVS and CDR2 as FQNEAQ. V gave up 5 bases and J gave up 5 bases; unmatched junction bases: 5. CDR3 residues: CASSLRQGANEKLFF. The CDR3, as DNA: TGTGCCAGCAGCCTTCGACAGGGGGCCAATGAAAAACTGTTTTTT.

V and J are TRBV12-3 or TRBV12-4 and TRBJ2-7, with 7 bases fitting TRBD1. CDR3 length equals 14 residues. Trimming cost V 5 bases and J 3 bases; bases outside gene matches: 7. Here the CDR3 reads CASSPVDRVYEQYF. Written as DNA, the CDR3 is TGTGCCAGCAGTCCCGTAGACAGGGTCTACGAGCAGTACTTC.

The sample holds a few counts of this clonotype. The V and J genes are TRBV6-5 and TRBJ2-7; D gene unclear. CDR3 size: 12 residues. Germline V gene sequence: CDR1 MNHEY, CDR2 SVGAGI. The ends were cut back, 8 bases at V and 1 base at J, with 9 bases in the middle. The CDR3 DNA reads TGTGCCAGCGGCCGAACTTCCTACGAGCAGTACTTC. This encodes CASGRTSYEQYF.

This chain uses TRBV5-4 with TRBJ2-1; 7 bases map to TRBD2. CDR1 and CDR2 from the germline V gene are SGHNT and YYREEE (reference sequence). This CDR3 has 15 amino acids. Trimming took 3 bases from V and 8 from J; bases not matched to a gene: 11. The chain's CDR3 is CASSWASGMFDEQFF. The CDR3 nucleotides are TGTGCCAGCAGCTGGGCCAGCGGGATGTTCGATGAGCAGTTCTTC.

V gene TRBV7-6 combines with J gene TRBJ1-1; no reliable D call. The CDR3 sequence is 15 residues long. Trimming left V 5 bases short and J 2 bases short, with 15 bases between. In germline, CDR1 is SGHVS, CDR2 FNYEAQ. The CDR3 coding sequence is TGTGCCAGCAGCCCCCCCCCGGAACACAACACTGAAGCTTTCTTT. This sequence encodes CASSPPPEHNTEAFF.

The rearrangement links TRBV9 to TRBJ2-1, with TRBD1 matching 8 bases. Germline CDR1 reads SGDLS; CDR2 reads YYNGEE. J gave up 2 bases and V 4 bases, and 5 bases lay outside the gene matches. The CDR3 is 15 residues long. CDR3 nucleotides: TGTGCCAGCAGCTCAACACAGGGGGCCTACAATGAGCAGTTCTTC. Translating it yields CASSSTQGAYNEQFF.

Only one count was recorded for this clonotype. The CDR3 nucleotides read TGTGCCAGCAGTTACTCAGGTTTTGGGTCCTACGAGCAGTTCTTC. Translation: CASSYSGFGSYEQFF. This rearrangement joins TRBV6-5 to TRBJ2-7; unclear D gene. The J call is doubtful: the DNA matches TRBJ2-1 better. There are 15 residues in the CDR3. Germline-derived CDR1 and CDR2 are MNHEY and SVGAGI.

The table lists this clonotype with a few counts. The V and J genes are TRBV6-5 and TRBJ2-6; D perhaps matches TRBD1 (5 bases). V gave up 1 base and J gave up 2 bases, with 15 bases separating them. The CDR3 spans 18 residues. Germline CDR1 reads MNHEY; CDR2 reads SVGAGI. The DNA of the CDR3 is TGTGCCAGCAGTTACTTTATCGACAGCTACGCTGGGGCCAACGTCCTGACTTTC. Translated: CASSYFIDSYAGANVLTF.

The rearrangement joins TRBV4-1 to TRBJ2-7; the D gene is possibly TRBD2 (6 bases). This CDR3 contains 16 residues. Germline assignment: CDR1 MGHRA and CDR2 YSYEKL. Deletions cut 1 base from V and 2 bases from J, with 15 bases between. The CDR3 loop is CASSQVGIGSTYEQYF. Here the CDR3 DNA reads TGCGCCAGCAGCCAAGTAGGGATCGGGAGTACCTACGAGCAGTACTTC.

The chain is built from TRBV20-1 and TRBJ2-7; TRBD2 agrees at 16 bases. Germline CDR1 and CDR2: DFQATT and SNEGSKA (reference sequence). The CDR3 extends over 18 amino acids. V shed 6 bases and J 6 bases; nucleotides not matched to a gene: 17. CDR3 amino acids: CSAGGTSGRAQAYFEQYF. In DNA, the CDR3 is TGCAGTGCAGGCGGGACTAGCGGGAGGGCTCAGGCGTATTTCGAGCAGTACTTC.

V is TRBV30 and J is TRBJ2-7, with D hard to call. V gave up 1 base and J gave up 0 bases, with 10 bases separating them. Germline CDR1 and CDR2: GTSNPN and SVGIG (reference sequence). The CDR3 consists of 14 residues. The CDR3 sequence is CAWSGTVSSYEQYF. The CDR3 DNA sequence: TGTGCCTGGAGTGGAACGGTTAGCTCCTACGAGCAGTACTTC.

This clonotype showed up just a few times. The chain combines TRBV29-1 with TRBJ2-7; 8 bases align to TRBD1. CDR1 SQVTM and CDR2 ANQGSEA come from the germline V gene. The length of the CDR3 is 13 residues. V lost 0 bases to trimming and J lost 6 bases; unmatched junction nucleotides: 4. CDR3 nucleotide sequence: TGCAGCGTTGAAGAGGGACAGGTCCCCGAGCAGTACTTC. Residues: CSVEEGQVPEQYF.

This rearrangement joins TRBV29-1 to TRBJ1-4; D is unclear. The CDR3 covers 10 residues. The V end was cut by 7 bases, the J end by 8 bases, with 8 bases between. Germline V gene lookup returns CDR1 SQVTM and CDR2 ANQGSEA. The CDR3 is CSASWEKLFF. The DNA of the CDR3 is TGCAGCGCGTCGTGGGAAAAACTGTTTTTT.

In DNA form, the CDR3 reads TGTGCCAGCAGCAAAGTGGAGGGCCGTCAAGAGACCCAGTACTTC. It encodes CASSKVEGRQETQYF. V and J are TRBV21-1 and TRBJ2-5; the DNA was not used to check the table's D call, TRBD2. TRBV21-1 corresponds to a pseudogene. This CDR3 is 15 amino acids long.

This clonotype appeared a few times. The chain uses TRBV3-1 and TRBJ2-7; TRBD1 matches 9 bases. Germline V CDR1 and CDR2: LGHDT, YNNKEL (reference sequence). J lost 3 bases, V lost 2 bases, and 8 bases had no gene match. CDR3 length: 16 residues. The CDR3 loop reads CASSQIPGTGSYEQYF. CDR3 nucleotides: TGTGCCAGCAGCCAAATCCCCGGGACAGGGAGCTACGAGCAGTACTTC.

The rearrangement links TRBV4-2 to TRBJ2-1, with D unresolved. Germline loops: CDR1 LGHNA, CDR2 YNFKEQ. With 4 bases removed from V and 5 bases from J, the gap between germline ends came to 9 bases. This CDR3 region has 13 residues. For the CDR3, the DNA is TGTGCCAGCAGCCCTTCTAGGAACAATGAGCAGTTCTTC. Its protein product is CASSPSRNNEQFF.

The rearrangement joins TRBV7-2 to TRBJ1-1; 7 bases match TRBD1. Germline-derived CDR1 and CDR2 are SGHTA and FQGNSA. The CDR3 is 15 amino acids. Germline trimming cut 2 bases from V and 1 base from J; bases unmatched to any gene: 4. The CDR3 loop reads CASSLPGQRNTEAFF. The CDR3 DNA sequence: TGTGCCAGCAGCTTACCGGGACAGAGGAACACTGAAGCTTTCTTT.

The rearrangement joins TRBV7-2 to TRBJ1-3; no definite D call. Per germline, CDR1 SGHTA and CDR2 FQGNSA. Trimming removed 1 base at V and 1 base at J, with 11 bases between. This CDR3 has 16 residues. In nucleotides, the CDR3 is TGTGCCAGCAGCTTAGACCCCCGTGGGTCTGGAAACACCATATATTTT. Residues: CASSLDPRGSGNTIYF.

The rearrangement uses TRBV6-5 and TRBJ1-3; tentative D call: TRBD1 (5 bases). Per germline, CDR1 MNHEY and CDR2 SVGAGI. This CDR3 has 15 amino acids. Trimming stripped 4 bases from V and 0 bases from J, with 10 bases between. As DNA, the CDR3 is TGTGCCAGCAGTTCGGGACGGCGCTCTGGAAACACCATATATTTT. Amino acids: CASSSGRRSGNTIYF.

The chain combines TRBV18 with TRBJ2-4; 11 bases fit TRBD2. V shed 5 bases, J shed 0 bases, and the junction held 9 bases outside the gene matches. Germline CDR1 KGHSH, CDR2 LQKENI. The CDR3 length is 18 residues. Here the CDR3 DNA reads TGTGCCAGCTCAAGGCTAGCGGGGGGCCGAAGAGCCAAAAACATTCAGTACTTC. This gives the protein CASSRLAGGRRAKNIQYF.

The rearrangement uses TRBV25-1 and TRBJ2-7; unclear D gene. The V end was cut by 3 bases, the J end by 6 bases, with 12 bases between. In germline, CDR1 is MGHDK, CDR2 SYGVNS. The CDR3 loop spans 13 amino acids. CDR3 region: CASSDMTFGEQYF. CDR3 in DNA: TGTGCCAGCAGTGACATGACATTCGGCGAGCAGTACTTC.